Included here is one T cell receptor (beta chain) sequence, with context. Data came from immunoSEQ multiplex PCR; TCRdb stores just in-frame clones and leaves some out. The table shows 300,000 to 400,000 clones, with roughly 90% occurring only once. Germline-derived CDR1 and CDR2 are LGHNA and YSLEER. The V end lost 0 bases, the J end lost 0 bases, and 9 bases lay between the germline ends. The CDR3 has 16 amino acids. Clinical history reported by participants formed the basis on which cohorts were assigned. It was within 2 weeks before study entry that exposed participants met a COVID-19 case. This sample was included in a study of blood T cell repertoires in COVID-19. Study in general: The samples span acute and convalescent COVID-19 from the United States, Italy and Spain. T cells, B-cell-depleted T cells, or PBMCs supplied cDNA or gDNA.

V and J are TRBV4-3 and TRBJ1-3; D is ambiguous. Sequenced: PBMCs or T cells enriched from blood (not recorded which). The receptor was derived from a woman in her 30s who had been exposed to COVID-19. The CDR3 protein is CASSQDSNLSGNTIYF. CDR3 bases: TGCGCCAGCAGCCAAGATTCTAACCTCTCTGGAAACACCATATATTTT.